Listed below are T cell receptor beta chains from one sample, sequenced in a study of control samples from healthy donors and cancer patients. The method was immunoSEQ multiplex PCR; TCRdb's version includes in-frame clones alone and lacks a portion of them. The sample contains around 140,000 clones, over 80% of which appear only once. The sequenced sample was blood. These receptors were collected from a woman aged 45-59 years in good health. The CDR3 runs from the conserved cysteine through the conserved F or W.

16,TRBV11-2,CASSLPPGLSYNEQFF
12,TRBV12-3/TRBV12-4,CASSLQGQKLFF
14,TRBV5-1,CASSPIAKAYGYTF
14,TRBV14,CASSWTGRTGELFF
13,TRBV6-5,CASRGTVGETQYF
17,TRBV27,CASSPRQGSEDEGGYTF
14,TRBV7-9,CASSTGERNTEAFF
15,TRBV9,CASSVDSRFNYGYTF
16,TRBV5-6,CASSFTGPIAKNIQYF
13,TRBV20-1,CSASPDRAYEQYF